This record covers a single T cell receptor beta chain. The data are from a study of blood T cell repertoires in COVID-19. For the study at large: COVID-19 samples collected from the United States, Italy and Spain covered acute and convalescent phases. PBMCs, B-cell-depleted T cells, or T cells were the source of the cDNA or gDNA that made up the material.

Study processing details: From reference gene primer amplification, estimates of nucleated cell counts were derived. Some clones are missing from TCRdb's copy, which holds only in-frame ones; the method was immunoSEQ multiplex PCR. The V and J calls and the clone size are those of that table, but D and trimming were determined from the DNA. Among approximately 230,000 clones, 87% were seen once, and the ten largest hold 3% to 3.5%. Sequenced material: peripheral blood. This TCR was recovered from a man aged 18-30 years with active or convalescent COVID-19.

CDR3 amino acids: CASRPSAGYEQYF. The CDR3, as DNA: TGTGCCAGCAGACCTTCTGCCGGGTACGAGCAGTACTTC. V and J are TRBV6-5 and TRBJ2-7; D is undetermined. Trimming stripped 6 bases from V and 4 bases from J, with 13 bases between. This CDR3 contains 13 residues. From germline, CDR1 is MNHEY and CDR2 SVGAGI.